The 19 T cell receptor beta chains in this list originate from one sample, sequenced in a study of T cell repertoires in aging, cancer and after chemotherapy (dated by TCRdb to about 2019). TCR beta rearrangements were amplified from genomic DNA isolated from peripheral blood, not from sorted cells or RNA. The sequencer was an Illumina MiSeq. Rearranged TRB sequences spanning V, D and J segments were amplified in a multiplex touch-down PCR with a mixed TRB-A/B primer pool. TCRdb reworked the public reads: Q25 trimming with fastp, MiXCR clone assembly, productive beta chains retained. Entries are consolidated by CDR3 protein sequence, retaining the most common genes and DNA. This sample has about 3,000 distinct CDR3 sequences in its table, and approximately 30% of those were observed once. The ten top clones hold around 9.5% of the sample. The sequencing input was blood. The receptors were sampled from a human donor in good health.

This chain connects TRBV6-4 to TRBJ2-3, with D tentatively TRBD2 (5 bases). In germline, CDR1 is MRHNA, CDR2 SNTAGT. The CDR3 runs 13 residues. V shed 4 bases and J shed 2 bases, with 7 bases lying between them. CDR3 in amino acids: CASSAGDTDTQYF. The DNA for the CDR3 is TGTGCCAGCAGTGCCGGGGACACAGATACGCAGTATTTT.

This clonotype is labeled as medium-sized. The chain combines TRBV6-5 with TRBJ2-1; TRBD2 agrees at 13 bases. This CDR3 is built from 17 residues. Germline-derived CDR1 and CDR2 are MNHEY and SVGAGI. With 5 bases clipped from V and 5 bases from J, the junction kept 9 bases outside the gene matches. The CDR3 reads CASSTTTSGRVHNEQFF. In DNA, the CDR3 is TGTGCCAGCAGTACAACCACTAGCGGGAGGGTCCACAATGAGCAGTTCTTC.

This clonotype is categorized as medium-sized. This chain joins TRBV5-4 and TRBJ2-1, with 7 nucleotides matching TRBD1. The CDR3 has 13 amino acids. Per germline, CDR1 SGHNT and CDR2 YYREEE (reference sequence). The ends lost 4 bases at V and 6 bases at J; junction bases unmatched: 4. The DNA of the CDR3 is TGTGCCAGCAGCAACAACAGGGGCAATGAGCAGTTCTTC. Its protein product is CASSNNRGNEQFF.

Only one count was recorded for this clonotype. The chain joins TRBV5-1 to TRBJ2-1, with 9 positions matching TRBD1. V was clipped by 1 base and J by 7 bases; unmatched bases: 9. The CDR3 is 16 residues long. CDR1 is SGHRS, CDR2 YFSETQ, per germline. DNA for the CDR3: TGCGCCAGCAGCTTGCGTCCACCGGGACAGGGAAATGAGCAGTTCTTC. Its protein is CASSLRPPGQGNEQFF.

There are a few counts of this clonotype. V and J are TRBV30 and TRBJ1-1; no reliable D call. V was clipped by 7 bases and J by 3 bases, with 12 bases between them. Germline CDR1 is GTSNPN and CDR2 is SVGIG (reference sequence). CDR3 length: 12 amino acids. CDR3 in amino acids: CASRPWDTEAFF. DNA of the CDR3: TGTGCCTCCCGACCCTGGGACACTGAAGCTTTCTTT.

The genes are TRBV7-6 and TRBJ2-5; D is unclear. Trimming shortened V by 5 bases and J by 1 base, and 14 bases separated the two germline ends. The germline V gene encodes CDR1 SGHVS and CDR2 FNYEAQ. CDR3 size: 15 residues. CDR3 loop: CASSTAGVSQETQYF. CDR3 nucleotide sequence: TGTGCCAGCAGCACCGCTGGAGTTTCCCAAGAGACCCAGTACTTC.

This rearrangement joins TRBV6-1 to TRBJ2-3; a possible D gene is TRBD1 (6 bases). The CDR3 loop spans 17 amino acids. V shed 6 bases and J shed 0 bases, with 19 bases lying between them. Germline V lookup: CDR1 MNHNS, CDR2 SASEGT. The CDR3 coding sequence is TGTGCCAGCAGGAAAAACAGGGCCGAAGCGAGCACAGATACGCAGTATTTT. Encoded protein: CASRKNRAEASTDTQYF.

V is TRBV7-6 and J is TRBJ2-7; weak D call: TRBD2 (5 bases). The V end lost 3 bases, the J end lost 0 bases, and 12 bases lay between the germline ends. CDR1 and CDR2 from the germline V gene are SGHVS and FNYEAQ. The CDR3 has 15 amino acids. As DNA, the CDR3 is TGTGCCAGCAGCTTCGGTGGCGGGCGCTCCTACGAGCAGTACTTC. This encodes CASSFGGGRSYEQYF.

The V call is TRBV5-1, the J call TRBJ1-1; D perhaps matches TRBD1 (5 bases). CDR1 is SGHRS, CDR2 YFSETQ, per germline. The CDR3 has 14 residues. Between the trimmed V and J ends, which lost 4 bases and 1 base, there was a span of 11 bases. For the CDR3, the DNA is TGCGCCAGCAGCCAAGGGGTCCGGAACACTGAAGCTTTCTTT. Residues: CASSQGVRNTEAFF.

In its sample, this clonotype ranks as medium-sized. The chain combines TRBV5-6 with TRBJ2-5, with 13 bases fitting TRBD2. The CDR3 length is 17 residues. V lost 3 bases, J lost 6 bases, and 11 bases stayed unmatched. CDR1 SGHDT and CDR2 YYEEEE come from the germline V gene. The CDR3, as DNA: TGTGCCAGCAGCTCCCGGACTAGCGGGAGTGGCTCTAAGACCCAGTACTTC. Protein sequence: CASSSRTSGSGSKTQYF.

By share of the sample, this clonotype is large. This sequence joins TRBV11-3 and TRBJ2-2; TRBD2 might be the D (7 bases). Trimming left V 4 bases short and J 7 bases short, with 16 bases between. The CDR3 totals 15 residues. The V gene's germline CDR1 is SGHNT and CDR2 YENEEA. For the CDR3, the DNA is TGTGCCAGCAGCTCCCGGGCAGGGGAGGGCGGGGAGCTGTTTTTT. Amino acid sequence: CASSSRAGEGGELFF. Looking up the rest from reference TRBV11-3 and TRBJ2-2 gives the full variable domain: EAGVVQSPRYKIIEKKQPVAFWCNPISGHNTLYWYLQNLGQGPELLIRYENEEAVDDSQLPKDRFSAERLKGVDSTLKIQPAELGDSAVYLCASSSRAGEGGELFFGEGSRLTVL.

Relative to its sample, this clonotype is medium-sized. The rearrangement joins TRBV19 to TRBJ2-1; D possibly corresponds to TRBD1 (5 bases). Germline CDR1 LNHDA, CDR2 SQIVND (reference sequence). The ends were cut back, 5 bases at V and 10 bases at J, with 12 bases in the middle. The CDR3 is 12 residues long. The CDR3 spells CASSSPSGEQFF. CDR3 sequence (DNA): TGTGCCAGTAGTTCCCCTTCAGGGGAGCAGTTCTTC.

This chain uses TRBV4-1 with TRBJ2-1, with 12 bases aligning to TRBD2. V was pared by 4 bases and J by 3 bases, with 7 bases of the junction left unmatched. CDR3 size: 17 residues. Germline V CDR1 and CDR2: MGHRA, YSYEKL. The chain's CDR3 is CASSRRLAGDLYNEQFF. In DNA form, the CDR3 reads TGCGCCAGCAGCCGTAGACTAGCGGGAGATCTCTACAATGAGCAGTTCTTC.

This clonotype is judged medium-sized. This rearrangement joins TRBV6-5 to TRBJ2-5, with D possibly being TRBD2 (5 bases). This CDR3 is 14 amino acids long. The germline gives CDR1 MNHEY, CDR2 SVGAGI. V lost 8 bases, J lost 5 bases, and 18 bases lay in between. CDR3 coding DNA: TGTGCCAGCGGACCTAGCTGGACTCAGGAGACCCAGTACTTC. This gives the protein CASGPSWTQETQYF.

This clonotype is labeled as medium-sized (0.01 to 0.1%). This chain links TRBV10-2 with TRBJ2-7; D is perhaps TRBD1 or TRBD2 (5 bases each). The CDR3 totals 12 residues. Per the germline V gene, CDR1 is WSHSY and CDR2 is SAAADI. V was shortened by 10 bases and J by 3 bases, with 13 bases between the two germline ends. The CDR3 reads CATRDADYEQYF. The CDR3 DNA is TGCGCCACCAGGGACGCCGACTACGAGCAGTACTTC.

The chain couples TRBV29-1 to TRBJ2-1; 7 nucleotides agree with TRBD1. The CDR3 spans 14 residues. CDR1 SQVTM and CDR2 ANQGSEA come from the germline V gene. The J segment lost 3 bases and the V segment lost 3 bases, leaving 5 bases of the junction unmatched. CDR3 sequence (DNA): TGCAGCGTTGATGGACAGGCCGGCTACAATGAGCAGTTCTTC. This encodes CSVDGQAGYNEQFF.

The chain combines TRBV6-6 with TRBJ1-1; D perhaps matches TRBD1 (5 bases). This CDR3 has 14 amino acids. Germline V gene sequence: CDR1 MNHNY, CDR2 SVGAGI (reference sequence). Trimming removed 6 bases at V and 1 base at J, with 12 bases between. The CDR3 loop reads CASSQRTGNTEAFF. In DNA, the CDR3 is TGTGCCAGCAGCCAACGTACAGGGAACACTGAAGCTTTCTTT.

In this sample, this clonotype turned up a few times. The chain links TRBV12-3 or TRBV12-4 to TRBJ2-1; D may be TRBD1 or TRBD2 (5 bases each). This CDR3 region has 15 residues. Trimming removed 3 bases at V and 6 bases at J, with 15 bases between. CDR3 in amino acids: CASSFGDPRANEQFF. The CDR3 nucleotides are TGTGCCAGCAGTTTTGGGGACCCGCGGGCCAATGAGCAGTTCTTC.

This clonotype was found a few times. This chain links TRBV6-4 with TRBJ2-3; unclear D gene. This CDR3 spans 16 amino acids. V was clipped by 7 bases and J by 1 base, with 18 bases between them. Per the germline V gene, CDR1 is MRHNA and CDR2 is SNTAGT. CDR3: CASTSLRLDGTDTQYF. The CDR3 DNA reads TGTGCCAGCACCAGCTTACGCCTGGACGGCACAGATACGCAGTATTTT.